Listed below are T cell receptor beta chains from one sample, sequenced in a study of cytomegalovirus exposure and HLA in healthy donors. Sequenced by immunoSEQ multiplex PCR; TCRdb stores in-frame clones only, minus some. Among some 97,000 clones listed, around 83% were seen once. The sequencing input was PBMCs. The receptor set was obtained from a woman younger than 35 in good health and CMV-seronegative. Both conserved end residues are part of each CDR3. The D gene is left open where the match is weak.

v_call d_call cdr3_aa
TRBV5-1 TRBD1 CASSSPGQGTGELFF
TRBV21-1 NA CASSKPPRAHNSPLHF
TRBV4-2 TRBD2 CASSQGLGLDQETQYF
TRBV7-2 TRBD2 CASSPGTSAGELFF
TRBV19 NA CASSVQGSYEQYF
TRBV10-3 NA CAISEARELFYEQYF
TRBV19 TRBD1 CASHQGGPRVRGTEAFF
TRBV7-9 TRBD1 CASSSTGDVEAFF
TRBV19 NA CASSVWDIYGEKLFF
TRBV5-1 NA CASSPRQDWPPLHF
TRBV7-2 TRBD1 CASSLSGTGSCGYTF
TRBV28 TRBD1 CASSLPLGTELNSPLHF
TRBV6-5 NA CASSSARGNQPQHF
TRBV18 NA CASSPSGFTGANVLTF
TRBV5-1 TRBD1 CASKYRGRTEAFF
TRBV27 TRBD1 CASSPQGQGVTNEKLFF
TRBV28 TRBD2 CASSLLAGLLSPINEQFF
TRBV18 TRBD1 CASSEDRGPNTGELFF
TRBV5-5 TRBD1 CASSPPGDRGTYEQYF
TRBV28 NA CASSFVGGDGELFF